The rows below give T cell receptor beta chains drawn from one sample of a study of PD-1 blockade in mismatch repair-deficient tumors. Using immunoSEQ multiplex PCR, the repertoire was profiled, and TCRdb retains in-frame clones only, with some absent. Of about 79,000 clones in the sample, 80% to 90% were seen once. The sample consisted of peripheral blood, taken 44 weeks after starting pembrolizumab. All receptors come from an adult with mismatch repair-deficient cancer. The CDR3 runs from the conserved cysteine through the conserved F or W. A D gene is named only where the DNA matches it firmly. Expanded clones get a size class; other rows say once, few or many, or leave the size out.

d_call	clone_size	v_call	cdr3_length	j_call	cdr3_aa	cdr3_nt
-	-	TRBV9	14	TRBJ1-3	CASSVENSGNTIYF	TGTGCCAGCAGCGTAGAAAACTCTGGAAACACCATATATTTT
-	once	TRBV7-9	14	TRBJ2-5	CASSLYGREETQYF	TGTGCCAGCAGCCTCTATGGGAGAGAAGAGACCCAGTACTTC
TRBD1	once	TRBV19	16	TRBJ1-2	CASMLRDRGRMSGYTF	TGTGCCAGTATGTTACGTGACAGGGGCCGAATGAGCGGCTACACCTTC
-	few	TRBV2	11	TRBJ2-7	CASSETYEQYF	TGTGCCAGCAGTGAAACCTACGAGCAGTACTTC
-	-	TRBV5-5	13	TRBJ2-1	CASSFDSYNEQFF	TGTGCCAGCAGCTTCGACAGCTACAATGAGCAGTTCTTC
TRBD1	-	TRBV27	15	TRBJ1-1	CASRNEDRVDTEAFF	TGTGCCAGCAGAAACGAAGACAGGGTCGACACTGAAGCTTTCTTT
-	-	TRBV9	16	TRBJ2-2	CASSVAMAANTGELFF	TGTGCCAGCAGCGTAGCTATGGCAGCCAACACCGGGGAGCTGTTTTTT
TRBD1	-	TRBV27	16	TRBJ1-5	CASSLQGARSNQPQHF	TGTGCCAGCAGCCTACAGGGGGCGAGAAGCAATCAGCCCCAGCATTTT
TRBD1	-	TRBV5-6	16	TRBJ2-3	CASSWGGQGAADTQYF	TGTGCCAGCAGCTGGGGAGGACAGGGGGCAGCAGATACGCAGTATTTT
-	once	TRBV30	12	TRBJ2-1	CAWSGGYNEQFF	TGTGCCTGGAGTGGTGGATACAATGAGCAGTTCTTC
-	-	TRBV30	12	TRBJ1-3	CAWSATGNTIYF	TGTGCCTGGAGTGCGACAGGAAACACCATATATTTT
TRBD2	-	TRBV7-3	15	TRBJ2-2	CASNPGLAETGELFF	TGTGCCAGCAACCCGGGACTAGCGGAAACCGGGGAGCTGTTTTTT
-	-	TRBV7-2	14	TRBJ1-1	CASSLELANTEAFF	TGTGCCAGCAGCTTAGAGCTAGCGAACACTGAAGCTTTCTTT
TRBD1	-	TRBV13	15	TRBJ2-1	CASSRPTGGGDEQFF	TGTGCCAGCAGCCGTCCTACAGGGGGCGGGGATGAGCAGTTCTTC
-	-	TRBV5-1	11	TRBJ1-2	CASSLTNGYTF	TGCGCCAGCAGCTTGACCAATGGCTACACCTTC
TRBD2	many	TRBV2	14	TRBJ2-3	CASGRLAATDTQYF	TGTGCCAGCGGGCGACTAGCGGCCACAGATACGCAGTATTTT
TRBD1	-	TRBV5-6	14	TRBJ2-7	CASSKDRGPYEQYF	TGTGCCAGCAGTAAGGACAGGGGACCCTACGAGCAGTACTTC
TRBD1	few	TRBV18	16	TRBJ1-2	CASSPGTGGADYGYTF	TGTGCCAGCTCACCAGGGACAGGGGGCGCGGACTATGGCTACACCTTC
-	-	TRBV6-5	15	TRBJ1-4	CASSYDGGINEKLFF	TGTGCCAGCAGTTACGATGGAGGGATAAACGAAAAACTGTTTTTT
-	-	TRBV19	14	TRBJ2-3	CASSLGASTDTQYF	TGTGCCAGTAGTCTTGGAGCAAGCACAGATACGCAGTATTTT
-	-	TRBV7-3	15	TRBJ2-3	CASSFEGLPTDTQYF	TGTGCCAGCAGCTTTGAGGGGCTGCCCACAGATACGCAGTATTTT
TRBD1	-	TRBV18	15	TRBJ1-4	CASSHGGQGNEKLFF	TGTGCCAGCTCCCATGGGGGACAGGGAAATGAAAAACTGTTTTTT
-	-	TRBV19	14	TRBJ1-3	CASRSGSSGNTIYF	TGTGCCAGTAGATCGGGGAGCTCTGGAAACACCATATATTTT
-	-	TRBV11-3	14	TRBJ2-7	CASSSGIRSYEQYF	TGTGCCAGCAGCTCCGGGATTCGTTCCTACGAGCAGTACTTC
-	-	TRBV14	15	TRBJ2-5	CASSQGVSSVETQYF	TGTGCCAGCAGCCAAGGGGTCTCTAGCGTCGAGACCCAGTACTTC
TRBD1	-	TRBV19	15	TRBJ1-2	CASSIGGQARYGYTF	TGTGCCAGTAGTATCGGGGGACAGGCGAGGTATGGCTACACCTTC
-	-	TRBV5-1	14	TRBJ2-5	CASNTGRAGETQYF	TGCGCCAGTAACACTGGCCGTGCCGGGGAGACCCAGTACTTC
TRBD2	-	TRBV5-4	15	TRBJ2-3	CASTLSGISTDTQYF	TGTGCCAGCACCCTCAGCGGGATCAGCACAGATACGCAGTATTTT